One T cell receptor (beta chain) is described in this entry. The data were taken from a study of T cell changes during pregnancy in multiple sclerosis. In germline, CDR1 is MGHRA, CDR2 YSYEKL. The CDR3 sequence is 14 residues long. V was pared by 4 bases and J by 4 bases, with 0 bases of the junction left unmatched. The protocol was immunoSEQ multiplex PCR, while the TCRdb copy is restricted to in-frame clones and leaves out a portion. The sample has 70,000 to 95,000 clones, 94% seen once. This chain connects TRBV4-1 to TRBJ2-2; 10 bases fit TRBD2. The sequence was obtained from a female donor with multiple sclerosis, enrolled in a pregnancy study. The starting material was peripheral blood, obtained in the third trimester of pregnancy. For the CDR3, the DNA is TGCGCCAGCAGCCGACTAGCGGGCACCGGGGAGCTGTTTTTT. Translation gives CASSRLAGTGELFF.